A selection of T cell receptor beta chains follows, all from one sample in a study of T-cell memory formation after mild COVID-19. One entry per CDR3 protein, called by TCRdb with MiXCR from the 5' RACE reads. The data show 150,000 to 200,000 distinct CDR3 sequences, 9.5% to 13% seen once. Sequenced: PBMCs or a T cell subset sorted from them (not recorded which). The receptors stem from a man aged 18 to 30 who had mild COVID-19 (a few samples of this study predate the infection). Cell type and time point are not known. Each CDR3 is given with its conserved first and last residue. Each record gives: J gene, V gene, clone size, D gene, CDR3 DNA, CDR3 protein. A D gene is named only where the DNA matches it firmly. Clone size is not always given. Where it is, it says once, few, many or a class for expanded clones.

TRBJ1-2,TRBV29-1,few,NA,TGCAGCGTAGCCCAGGGGAACGGCTACACCTTC,CSVAQGNGYTF
TRBJ1-2,TRBV28,NA,NA,TGTGCCAGCAGTTTAGTCTCGTATGGCTACACCTTC,CASSLVSYGYTF
TRBJ1-5,TRBV20-1,few,TRBD1,TGCAGCGCGGGGACAGATCGCAATCAGCCCCAGCATTTT,CSAGTDRNQPQHF
TRBJ1-2,TRBV5-6,NA,TRBD1,TGTGCCAGCAGCTTCAGGGGGCCCCTACTGAGTGATCCTGGCTACACCTTC,CASSFRGPLLSDPGYTF
TRBJ2-1,TRBV5-1,few,NA,TGCGCCAGCAGCCGGGGACGTAACAATGAGCAGTTCTTC,CASSRGRNNEQFF
TRBJ2-3,TRBV12-5,few,TRBD1,TGTGCTAGTGGTTTGACCGTGACAGGGGGCACAGATACGCAGTATTTT,CASGLTVTGGTDTQYF
TRBJ1-3,TRBV7-3,many,TRBD1,TGTGCCAGCAGCTCGGACAGGGAAAACACCATATATTTT,CASSSDRENTIYF
TRBJ2-5,TRBV2,NA,NA,TGTGCCAGCAGTGGGGACGGGGAGACCCAGTACTTC,CASSGDGETQYF
TRBJ2-5,TRBV4-2,few,TRBD2,TGTGCCAGCAGGAAGGGTAGCGGGGACCAAGAGACCCAGTACTTC,CASRKGSGDQETQYF
TRBJ2-1,TRBV11-3,few,TRBD2,TGTGCCAGCAGCCCTTATGGTAGCGGGGGGAATGAGCAGTTCTTC,CASSPYGSGGNEQFF
TRBJ1-2,TRBV20-1,NA,NA,TGCAGTGCTAGAGATCGTCAAGCGTGGGCTCATAACTATGGCTACACCTTC,CSARDRQAWAHNYGYTF
TRBJ2-2,TRBV12-3/TRBV12-4,NA,NA,TGTGCCAGCAGGCTAGGTGACGGGGAGCTGTTTTTT,CASRLGDGELFF
TRBJ1-1,TRBV19,NA,NA,TGTGCCAGTAGGCCACAGGGCACTGAAGCTTTCTTT,CASRPQGTEAFF
TRBJ2-4,TRBV5-1,NA,NA,TGCGCCAGCAGCTCAGGCCACGTAGGGAACATTCAGTACTTC,CASSSGHVGNIQYF
TRBJ2-2,TRBV19,once,NA,TGTGCCAGTAGTCCGAGCACTCGGGGGGAGCTGTTTTTT,CASSPSTRGELFF
TRBJ2-1,TRBV2,NA,TRBD1,TGTGCCAGCACTGACAGGGGGATCTACAATGAGCAGTTCTTC,CASTDRGIYNEQFF
TRBJ2-3,TRBV20-1,NA,TRBD1,TGCAGTGCTGGACAGGGGGCAGATACGCAGTATTTT,CSAGQGADTQYF
TRBJ2-5,TRBV5-1,few,NA,TGCGCCAGCAGCCCGGGGATTAGTAGAGCGTTCAGGGAGACCCAGTACTTC,CASSPGISRAFRETQYF
TRBJ2-5,TRBV5-4,few,TRBD1,TGTGCCAGCAGCGAACAGGGGTTTCGGACCCAGTACTTC,CASSEQGFRTQYF
TRBJ1-5,TRBV9,few,NA,TGTGCCAGCAGCCCAGACAGGAAGGGTCAGCCCCAGCATTTT,CASSPDRKGQPQHF
TRBJ2-5,TRBV5-1,NA,TRBD1,TGCGCCAGCAGCTTCCGGGACAGGGGGCCGCAGACCCAGTACTTC,CASSFRDRGPQTQYF
TRBJ2-4,TRBV12-3/TRBV12-4,few,NA,TGTGCCAGCAGTTTAGCGTCGGGGGACATTCAGTACTTC,CASSLASGDIQYF
TRBJ2-1,TRBV2,NA,NA,TGTGCCAGCAGTGAACTCCTGGGGGAGTTCTTC,CASSELLGEFF
TRBJ2-3,TRBV5-1,NA,TRBD1,TGCGCCAGCAGCGAAACCGGGACAGGGGTAGATACGCAGTATTTT,CASSETGTGVDTQYF
TRBJ2-1,TRBV7-2,NA,NA,TGTGCCAGCAGCTTCAGTTACGGCAATGAGCAGTTCTTC,CASSFSYGNEQFF
TRBJ2-2,TRBV4-3,few,NA,TGCGCCAGCAGCCAAGTAGGGGGGATCGCCGGGGAGCTGTTTTTT,CASSQVGGIAGELFF
TRBJ1-1,TRBV15,NA,NA,TGTGCCACCAGCAGATTTGGGAACACTGAAGCTTTCTTT,CATSRFGNTEAFF
TRBJ2-5,TRBV6-2/TRBV6-3,few,NA,TGTGCCAGCAGCACCTTCGACACGGACCAAGAGACCCAGTACTTC,CASSTFDTDQETQYF
TRBJ2-1,TRBV4-2,few,TRBD2,TGTGCCAGCAGCCAGGAGCGGGGGGGCCTTTCCTACAATGAGCAGTTCTTC,CASSQERGGLSYNEQFF
TRBJ1-5,TRBV18,NA,NA,TGTGCCAGCTCACCGGAATCTGGCAATCAGCCCCAGCATTTT,CASSPESGNQPQHF
TRBJ2-7,TRBV6-5,NA,NA,TGTGCCAGCGGACCAGGAGGTAGTTACGAGCAGTACTTC,CASGPGGSYEQYF
TRBJ2-1,TRBV7-3,NA,NA,TGTGCCAGCAGCTTAACGACTGGTTCGCAGCAGTTCTTC,CASSLTTGSQQFF
TRBJ2-5,TRBV7-9,many,TRBD1,TGTGCCAGCAGCTTATTAAGGGATCTAGGGGGCGAGACCCAGTACTTC,CASSLLRDLGGETQYF
TRBJ1-1,TRBV12-5,medium-sized,NA,TGTGCTAGTGGTTTGGCCCGGGGGGAAGACACTGAAGCTTTCTTT,CASGLARGEDTEAFF
TRBJ2-1,TRBV12-3/TRBV12-4,NA,TRBD2,TGTGCCAGCAGGCCTGGCGGGGGGGACAATGAGCAGTTCTTC,CASRPGGGDNEQFF
TRBJ2-1,TRBV6-2/TRBV6-3,many,NA,TGTGCCAGCACAAAACCCTACAATGAGCAGTTCTTC,CASTKPYNEQFF
TRBJ1-5,TRBV27,few,NA,TGTGCCAGCAGTTTCAAGAGCAATCAGCCCCAGCATTTT,CASSFKSNQPQHF
TRBJ2-3,TRBV7-2,many,NA,TGTGCCAGCAGTGGAGCCGGGCACACGATGGATACGCAGTATTTT,CASSGAGHTMDTQYF
TRBJ2-2,TRBV18,NA,NA,TGTGCCAGCTCACCACCTAGGGGCGGCACCGGGGAGCTGTTTTTT,CASSPPRGGTGELFF
TRBJ2-2,TRBV9,many,TRBD2,TGTGCCAGCAGCGACGTAGCGGGGGCCTTCAACACCGGGGAGCTGTTTTTT,CASSDVAGAFNTGELFF
TRBJ2-5,TRBV5-1,many,NA,TGCGCCAGCAGCTTGAGTTTCAGGAACCAAGAGACCCAGTACTTC,CASSLSFRNQETQYF
TRBJ2-4,TRBV5-1,NA,NA,TGCGCCAGCAGCTTGGATGGCCCACTTCAGTACTTC,CASSLDGPLQYF
TRBJ2-3,TRBV20-1,few,TRBD1,TGCAGTGCTTCGAGGACAGGGTATACAGATACGCAGTATTTT,CSASRTGYTDTQYF
TRBJ1-6,TRBV11-2,many,TRBD1,TGTGCCAGCACCCCGGAAGGACAGGGAGGACTCTCACCCCTCCACTTT,CASTPEGQGGLSPLHF
TRBJ1-6,TRBV18,NA,NA,TGTGCCAGCTCACCACGCGGGTCTCCAAATTCACCCCTCCACTTT,CASSPRGSPNSPLHF
TRBJ1-5,TRBV7-9,few,TRBD1,TGTGCCAGCAGCACGGACAGGCATCAGCCCCAGCATTTT,CASSTDRHQPQHF